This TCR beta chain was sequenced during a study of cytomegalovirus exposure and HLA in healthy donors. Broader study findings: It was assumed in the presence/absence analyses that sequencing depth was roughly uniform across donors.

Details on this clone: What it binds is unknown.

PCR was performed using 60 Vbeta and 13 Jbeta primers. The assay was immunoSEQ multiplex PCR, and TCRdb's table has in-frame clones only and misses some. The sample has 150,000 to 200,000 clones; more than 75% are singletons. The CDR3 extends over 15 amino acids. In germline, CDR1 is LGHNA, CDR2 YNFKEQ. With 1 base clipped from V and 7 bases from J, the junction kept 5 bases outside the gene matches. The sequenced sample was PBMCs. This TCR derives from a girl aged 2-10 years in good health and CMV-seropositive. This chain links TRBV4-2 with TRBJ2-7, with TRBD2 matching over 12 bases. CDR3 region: CASSQGTSGMGEQYF. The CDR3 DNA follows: TGTGCCAGCAGCCAAGGGACTAGCGGGATGGGGGAGCAGTACTTC.